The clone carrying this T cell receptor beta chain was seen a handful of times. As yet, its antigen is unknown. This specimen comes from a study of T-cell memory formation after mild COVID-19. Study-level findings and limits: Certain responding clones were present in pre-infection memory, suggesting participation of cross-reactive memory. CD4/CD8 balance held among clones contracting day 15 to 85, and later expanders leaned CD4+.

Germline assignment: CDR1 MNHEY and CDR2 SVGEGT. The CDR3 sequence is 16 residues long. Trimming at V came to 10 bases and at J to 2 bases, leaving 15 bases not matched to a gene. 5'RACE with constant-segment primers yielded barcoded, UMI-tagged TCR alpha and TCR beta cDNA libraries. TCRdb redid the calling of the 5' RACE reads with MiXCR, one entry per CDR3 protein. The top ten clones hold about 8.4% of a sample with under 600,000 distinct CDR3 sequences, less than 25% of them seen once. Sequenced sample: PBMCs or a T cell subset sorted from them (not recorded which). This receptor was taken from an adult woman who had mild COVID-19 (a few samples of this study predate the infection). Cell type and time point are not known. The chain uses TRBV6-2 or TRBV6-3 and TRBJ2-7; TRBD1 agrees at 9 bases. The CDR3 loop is CATLPGTGKGTYEQYF. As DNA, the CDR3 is TGTGCCACCCTCCCCGGGACAGGGAAAGGGACCTACGAGCAGTACTTC.